Listed here is a single TCR beta chain. The antigen remains undetermined. This specimen comes from a study of shared clonotypes between healthy human individuals. CD8 cells regarded as naive lacked CD45RO, were positively chosen for CCR7, and omitted terminally differentiated effector memory CD45RA+ cells. Study-level findings and limits: Owing to a small donor count, the genetic and exposure-history diversity represented was limited.

As processed by the authors: Junction-only immunoSEQ data arrived without quality scores, meaning filtering differed. Clones were read by immunoSEQ multiplex PCR, and TCRdb kept only the in-frame ones, dropping some. V and J calls plus clone size are reproduced from that table; the DNA served to infer D and trimming. This table has about 2.2 million clones, 93% appearing once. Germline V CDR1 and CDR2: DFQATT, SNEGSKA (reference sequence). Trimming took 0 bases from V and 6 from J, leaving 6 bases between them. CDR3 size: 11 residues. The sequencing sample was made of naive CD8+ T cells from PBMCs. The chain has TRBV20-1 and TRBJ2-7; perhaps TRBD1 as D (5 bases). This TCR derives from a man between 18 and 35 years old in good health. Some clones in this sample may be carry-over from other donors' samples. This CDR3 is CSAREGAEQYF. The CDR3 DNA reads as TGCAGTGCTAGAGAAGGGGCCGAGCAGTACTTC.